This T cell receptor beta chain appears in the sequencing data of a study of cytomegalovirus exposure and HLA in healthy donors. The CDR3 loop spans 15 amino acids. Germline CDR1 is SQVTM and CDR2 is ANQGSEA. V was clipped by 3 bases and J by 5 bases, with 19 bases between them. Whole-study results and caveats: For TCR beta chains, V- and J-gene trimming was later linked to a missense DCLRE1C variant. Reports state that TCR beta sequences accurately predicted most subjects' HLA-A and HLA-B alleles.

On this clone itself: Its antigen remains unidentified.

The PCR made use of 60 Vbeta and 13 Jbeta primers. Measured with immunoSEQ multiplex PCR; TCRdb has only the in-frame clones, and not every one. The sample includes more than 40,000 clones. This sequence joins TRBV29-1 and TRBJ1-2; maybe TRBD1 (6 bases). The source material was PBMCs. The TCR originated in a man aged 40-50 years in good health and CMV-seropositive. The CDR3 bases are TGCAGCGTTGACCGAAAAGGGGACAACCCTTATGGCTACACCTTC. It codes for CSVDRKGDNPYGYTF.